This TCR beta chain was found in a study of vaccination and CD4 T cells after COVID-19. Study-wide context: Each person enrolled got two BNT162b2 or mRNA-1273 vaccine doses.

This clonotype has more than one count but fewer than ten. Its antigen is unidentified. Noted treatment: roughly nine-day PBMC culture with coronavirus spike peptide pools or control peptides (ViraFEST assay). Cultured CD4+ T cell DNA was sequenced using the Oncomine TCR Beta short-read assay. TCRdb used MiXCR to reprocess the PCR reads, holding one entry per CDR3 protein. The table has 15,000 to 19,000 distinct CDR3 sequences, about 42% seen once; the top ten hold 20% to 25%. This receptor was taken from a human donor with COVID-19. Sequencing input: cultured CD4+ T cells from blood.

DNA of the CDR3: TGCAGTGCTACCTCCCGAGCAAGGGACGTTCAAGAGACCCAGTACTTC. Translating gives CSATSRARDVQETQYF. V is TRBV20-1 and J is TRBJ2-5, with D tentatively TRBD1 or TRBD2 (5 bases each). V lost 4 bases, J lost 2 bases, and 20 bases lay in between. This CDR3 contains 16 residues. The germline CDR1 and CDR2 sequences are DFQATT and SNEGSKA (reference sequence).